This T cell receptor (beta chain) was documented in a study of CD8+ T cells in alopecia areata (dated by TCRdb to the late 2010s). Notes on the research overall: Skin from C3H/HeJ donors with spontaneous alopecia (about 6-13 months old) was grafted onto female C3H/HeJ recipients that were 7-10 weeks old. Scalp clonality was compared across normal scalp (n=4), patchy alopecia areata scalp (n=8), and alopecia totalis/universalis scalp (n=8). TCRbeta CDR3 regions were amplified by immunoSEQ multiplex PCR with 35 Vbeta forward and 13 Jbeta reverse primers. The study used high-throughput TCRbeta sequencing to examine T cell clonal expansion in alopecia areata, in both the C3H/HeJ mouse model and human patients. RNA was obtained with the PAXgene miRNA kit for fixed scalp, the miRNeasy kit for PBMCs, and the RNeasy kit for mouse skin. Scalp tissue and sorted CD4+ and CD8+ peripheral blood T cells from patchy and totalis/universalis alopecia areata patients and from healthy controls were covered by human TCRbeta sequencing. Points the paper makes about the study in general: Scalp TCR repertoire analysis is complicated because resident alphabeta T cells in normal human skin are also sequenced, whereas mouse skin is dominated by gammadelta T cells. Shared TCR sequences between patients were less evident than in mice, which may be partly attributable to HLA diversity in the patient population. Compared with normal scalp, lesional scalp had higher clonality and more expanded CD8+ clones, particularly in alopecia totalis/universalis, a pattern that suggests antigenic drive.

Taken from the germline V gene, the CDR1 and CDR2 loops are NSHNY and SYGAGN. Including cysteine and phenylalanine, the CDR3 has 15 amino acids. The 33 bases shown cover part of the CDR3, and their frame starts at base 1. Trimmed from V: 5 bases; trimmed from J: 0 bases; junction bases lacking a gene match: 4. The library was obtained by the immunoSEQ multiplex PCR assay. To provide template for TCR sequencing, every sample had RNA extracted and reverse transcribed into cDNA. First-strand cDNA was synthesized with SuperScript III using a 2:1 mix of oligo-dT and random hexamers. A synthetic immune receptor repertoire was used to assess amplification bias, and residual bias was removed computationally. Libraries were sequenced on Illumina HiSeq with 60 bp reads covering the CDR3, read from J toward V. The paper's processing steps were these. Raw reads were preprocessed for error removal, and CDR3 was defined according to IMGT conventions as running from the conserved cysteine to phenylalanine. Clonality was calculated as 1 minus Shannon entropy normalized by log2 of the number of productive unique TCRs. Scalp TCRbeta sequences were cross-referenced with sorted blood CD4 and CD8 repertoires so that the CD4 or CD8 identity of scalp clones could be inferred. As stored in TCRdb, this immuneACCESS dataset retains in-frame rearrangements with V and J assigned. A fraction of the clones does not appear; measured against another copy, unresolved V genes explain less than half of the discrepancy, and the remainder lacks a known reason. The DNA gave D and trimming, while V, J and clone size come from that table. This sample includes about 270,000 clones, and none of them was observed just once. The ten largest clones take up more than 0.95% of the sample.

Cells from mouse cutaneous lymph nodes were pooled, stained for CD4, CD8alpha, NKG2D, NKG2ACE and other markers, and then sorted on a BD Influx. This clone was observed a handful of times. This clone's antigen is unknown. The receptor originates from a mouse, and its gene names and germline sequences are accordingly murine. The read halts 4 residues ahead of the CDR3 end, with the missing end drawn from the germline J gene. The chain couples TRBV13-1 to TRBJ2-3, with 9 bases in between that match TRBD2. The TCR originated in a C3H/HeJ mouse with alopecia areata. The MHC haplotype found in this strain is H2-k. The specimen sequenced was CD4+ T cells sorted from a lymph node. Partial CDR3 DNA: TGTGCCAGCAGCCCCGGGACTGGGAGTGCAGAA. Its protein is CASSPGTGSAE. The whole CDR3 is CASSPGTGSAETLYF.